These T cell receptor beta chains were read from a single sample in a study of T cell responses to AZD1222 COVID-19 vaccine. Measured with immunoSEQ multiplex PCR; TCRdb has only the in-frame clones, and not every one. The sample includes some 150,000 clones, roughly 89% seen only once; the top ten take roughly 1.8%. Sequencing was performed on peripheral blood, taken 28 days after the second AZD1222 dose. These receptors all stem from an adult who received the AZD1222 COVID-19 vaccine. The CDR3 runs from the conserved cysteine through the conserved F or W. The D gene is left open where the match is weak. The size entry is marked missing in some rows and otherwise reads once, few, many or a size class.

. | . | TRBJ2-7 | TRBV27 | CASSLSAVTYEQYF | TGTGCCAGCAGTTTATCCGCCGTAACCTACGAGCAGTACTTC
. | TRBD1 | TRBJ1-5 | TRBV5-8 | CASSLQGVNQPQHF | TGTGCCAGCAGCTTACAGGGGGTTAATCAGCCCCAGCATTTT
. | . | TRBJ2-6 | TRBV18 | CASSARVSGANVLTF | TGTGCCAGCTCGGCCAGGGTTTCTGGGGCCAACGTCCTGACTTTC
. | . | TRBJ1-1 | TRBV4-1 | CASSQVGMSVNTEAFF | TGCGCCAGCAGCCAAGTGGGGATGTCGGTGAACACTGAAGCTTTCTTT
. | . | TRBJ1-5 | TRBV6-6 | CASSWGDNQPQHF | TGTGCCAGCAGTTGGGGAGATAATCAGCCCCAGCATTTT
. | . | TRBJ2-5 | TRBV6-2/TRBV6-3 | CASSYGGQETQYF | TGTGCCAGCAGTTACGGCGGCCAAGAGACCCAGTACTTC
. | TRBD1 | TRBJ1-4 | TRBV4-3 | CASSQEAYGTGQGEKLFF | TGCGCCAGCAGCCAAGAGGCTTATGGGACTGGACAGGGTGAAAAACTGTTTTTT
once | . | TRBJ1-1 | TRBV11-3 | CASSQQQGWNTEAFF | TGTGCCAGCAGCCAGCAGCAGGGCTGGAACACTGAAGCTTTCTTT
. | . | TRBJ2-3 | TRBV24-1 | CATSDLQGGTADTQYF | TGTGCCACCAGTGATTTGCAAGGCGGGACGGCAGATACGCAGTATTTT
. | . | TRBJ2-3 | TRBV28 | CASSSSTSPTDTQYF | .
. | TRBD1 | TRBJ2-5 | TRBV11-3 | CASSFMTGGSPIQETQYF | TGTGCCAGCAGCTTCATGACAGGGGGCTCTCCAATACAAGAGACCCAGTACTTC
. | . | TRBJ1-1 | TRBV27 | CASSYNGWGNTEAFF | TGTGCCAGCAGTTATAATGGCTGGGGTAACACTGAAGCTTTCTTT
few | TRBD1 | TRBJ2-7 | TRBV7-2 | CASSERTGYEQYF | TGTGCCAGCAGCGAGCGGACAGGGTACGAGCAGTACTTC
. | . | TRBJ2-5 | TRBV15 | CATSFREETQYF | TGTGCCACCAGTTTCCGGGAAGAGACCCAGTACTTC
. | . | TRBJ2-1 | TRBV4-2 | CASSQGGSSYHNEQFF | TGTGCCAGCAGCCAAGGAGGGTCCAGCTATCACAATGAGCAGTTCTTC
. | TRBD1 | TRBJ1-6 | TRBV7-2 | CASNVQGASSPLHF | TGTGCCAGCAACGTGCAGGGGGCAAGTTCACCCCTCCACTTT
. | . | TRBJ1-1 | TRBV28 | CASKLSGGVNTEAFF | TGTGCCAGCAAGTTATCGGGGGGGGTGAACACTGAAGCTTTCTTT
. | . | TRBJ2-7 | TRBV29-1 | CSVLTGTGLYEQYF | TGCAGCGTTCTTACCGGGACTGGCCTTTACGAGCAGTACTTC
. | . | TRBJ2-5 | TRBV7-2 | CASSFLETQYF | TGTGCCAGCAGCTTTTTGGAGACCCAGTACTTC
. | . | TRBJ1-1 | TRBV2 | CASSSGGNTEAFF | TGTGCCAGCAGCTCTGGGGGTAACACTGAAGCTTTCTTT
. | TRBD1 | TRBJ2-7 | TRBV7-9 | CASSPDRTYEQYF | TGTGCCAGCAGCCCGGACAGGACCTACGAGCAGTACTTC
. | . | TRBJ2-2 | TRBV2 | CASSELFNRIDTGELFF | TGTGCCAGCAGTGAATTGTTTAACCGTATAGACACCGGGGAGCTGTTTTTT
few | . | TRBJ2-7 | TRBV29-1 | CSVAVSGYEQYF | TGCAGCGTTGCGGTCTCGGGGTACGAGCAGTACTTC
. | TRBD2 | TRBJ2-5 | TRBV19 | CASSAQAGGKTQYF | TGTGCCAGTAGTGCCCAAGCGGGAGGGAAGACCCAGTACTTC